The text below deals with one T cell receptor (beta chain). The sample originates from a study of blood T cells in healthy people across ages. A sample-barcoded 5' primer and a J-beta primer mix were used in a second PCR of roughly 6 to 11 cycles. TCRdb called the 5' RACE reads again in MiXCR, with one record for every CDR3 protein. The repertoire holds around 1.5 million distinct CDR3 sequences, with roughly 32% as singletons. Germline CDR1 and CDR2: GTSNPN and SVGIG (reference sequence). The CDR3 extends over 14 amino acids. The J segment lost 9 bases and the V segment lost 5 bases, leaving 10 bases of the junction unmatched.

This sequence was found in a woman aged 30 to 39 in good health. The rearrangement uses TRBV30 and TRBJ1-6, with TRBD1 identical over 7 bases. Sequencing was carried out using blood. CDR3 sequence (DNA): TGTGCCTGGGGAGCCGGGACAGAGGTTTCACCCCTCCACTTT. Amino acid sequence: CAWGAGTEVSPLHF.